This TCR beta chain was captured by sequencing in a study of liver allograft versus peripheral blood T cells. At the level of the study: The authors compared T cell receptor repertoires in transplanted livers with recipients' peripheral blood repertoires. The study's findings and limits: Within liver allografts, T cell receptor repertoires were reportedly different from those in peripheral blood.

TCRdb passed the reads through MiXCR, listing each CDR3 protein once. This sample yields 6,000 to 8,000 distinct CDR3 sequences, of which around 18% are seen a single time; roughly 4% belongs to the top ten. The V end was cut by 11 bases, the J end by 8 bases, with 12 bases between. The CDR3 runs 11 residues. The germline V gene encodes CDR1 SEHNR and CDR2 FQNEAQ (reference sequence). As regards this clonotype: Its antigen remains unidentified.

This clonotype originated in a human patient who had a liver transplant. Some T cells may trace back to the graft donor. The rearrangement joins TRBV7-9 to TRBJ1-4, with D unresolved. The CDR3 sequence is CAAGPWEKLFF. CDR3 coding DNA: TGTGCCGCCGGACCGTGGGAAAAACTGTTTTTT.